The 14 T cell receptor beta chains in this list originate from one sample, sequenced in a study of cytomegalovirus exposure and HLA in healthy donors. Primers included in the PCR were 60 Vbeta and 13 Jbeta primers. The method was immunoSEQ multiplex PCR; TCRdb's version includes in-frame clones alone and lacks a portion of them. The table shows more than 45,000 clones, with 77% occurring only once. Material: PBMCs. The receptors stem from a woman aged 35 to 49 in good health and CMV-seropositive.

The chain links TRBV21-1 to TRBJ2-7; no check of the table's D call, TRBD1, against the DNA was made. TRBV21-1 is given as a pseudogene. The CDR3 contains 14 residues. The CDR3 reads CASSKHSGLHEQYF. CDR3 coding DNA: TGTGCCAGCAGCAAACACTCTGGGCTCCACGAGCAGTACTTC.

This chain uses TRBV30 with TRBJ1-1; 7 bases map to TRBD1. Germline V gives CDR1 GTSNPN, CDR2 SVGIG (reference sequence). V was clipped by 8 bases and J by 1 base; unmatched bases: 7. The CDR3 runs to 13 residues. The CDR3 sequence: CARTGTANTEAFF. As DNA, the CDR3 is TGTGCCCGTACCGGGACAGCGAACACTGAAGCTTTCTTT. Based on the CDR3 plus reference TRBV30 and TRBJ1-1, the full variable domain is SQTIHQWPATLVQPVGSPLSLECTVEGTSNPNLYWYRQAAGRGLQLLFYSVGIGQISSEVPQNLSASRPQDRQFILSSKKLLLSDSGFYLCARTGTANTEAFFGQGTRLTVV.

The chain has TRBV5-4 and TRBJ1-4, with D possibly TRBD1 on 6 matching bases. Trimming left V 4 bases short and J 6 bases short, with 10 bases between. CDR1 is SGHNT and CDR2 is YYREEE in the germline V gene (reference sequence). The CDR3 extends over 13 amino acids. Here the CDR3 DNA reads TGTGCCAGCAGCCTGTGGACAGATGAAAAACTGTTTTTT. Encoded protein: CASSLWTDEKLFF.

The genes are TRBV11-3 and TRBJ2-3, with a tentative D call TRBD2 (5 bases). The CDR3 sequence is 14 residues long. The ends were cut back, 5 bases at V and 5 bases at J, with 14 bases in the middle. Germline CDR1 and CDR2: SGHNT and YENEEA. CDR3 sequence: CASSLSEARDTQYF. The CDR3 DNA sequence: TGTGCCAGCAGCCTTAGCGAGGCGAGAGATACGCAGTATTTT. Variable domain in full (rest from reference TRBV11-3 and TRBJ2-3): EAGVVQSPRYKIIEKKQPVAFWCNPISGHNTLYWYLQNLGQGPELLIRYENEEAVDDSQLPKDRFSAERLKGVDSTLKIQPAELGDSAVYLCASSLSEARDTQYFGPGTRLTVL.

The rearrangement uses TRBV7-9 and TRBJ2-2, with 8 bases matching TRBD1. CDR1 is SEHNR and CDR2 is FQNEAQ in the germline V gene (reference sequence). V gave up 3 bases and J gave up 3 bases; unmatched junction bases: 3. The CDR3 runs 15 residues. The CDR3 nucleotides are TGTGCCAGCAGCTTGACAGGGGTGGACACCGGGGAGCTGTTTTTT. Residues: CASSLTGVDTGELFF. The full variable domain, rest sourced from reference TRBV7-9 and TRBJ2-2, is DTGVSQNPRHKITKRGQNVTFRCDPISEHNRLYWYRQTLGQGPEFLTYFQNEAQLEKSRLLSDRFSAERPKGSFSTLEIQRTEQGDSAMYLCASSLTGVDTGELFFGEGSRLTVL.

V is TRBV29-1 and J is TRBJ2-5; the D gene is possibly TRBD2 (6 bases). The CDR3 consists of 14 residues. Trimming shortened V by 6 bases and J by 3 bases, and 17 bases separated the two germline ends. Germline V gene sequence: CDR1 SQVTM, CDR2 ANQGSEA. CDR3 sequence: CSVVTGTGEETQYF. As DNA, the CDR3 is TGCAGCGTGGTGACCGGGACGGGAGAAGAGACCCAGTACTTC.

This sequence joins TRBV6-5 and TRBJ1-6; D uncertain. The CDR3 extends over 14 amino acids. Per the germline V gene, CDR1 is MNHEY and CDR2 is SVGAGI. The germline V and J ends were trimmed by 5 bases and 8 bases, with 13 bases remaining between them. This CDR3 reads CASSPRISDSPLHF. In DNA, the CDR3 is TGTGCCAGCAGTCCCCGAATATCGGATTCACCCCTCCACTTT.

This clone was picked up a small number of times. The DNA of the CDR3 is TGTGCCAGCTCCTCCTTCAGCTCTGGGGCCAACGTCCTGACTTTC. It codes for CASSSFSSGANVLTF. This chain uses TRBV6-1 with TRBJ2-6; the D is unclear. The CDR3 length is 15 residues. CDR1 is MNHNS and CDR2 is SASEGT in the germline V gene. The V end was cut by 8 bases, the J end by 0 bases, with 11 bases between.

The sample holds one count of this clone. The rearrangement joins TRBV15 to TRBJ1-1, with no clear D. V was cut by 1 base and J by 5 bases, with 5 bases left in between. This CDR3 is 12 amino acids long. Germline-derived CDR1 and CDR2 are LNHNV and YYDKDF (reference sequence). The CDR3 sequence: CATSRGGTEAFF. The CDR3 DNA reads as TGTGCCACCAGCAGAGGAGGGACTGAAGCTTTCTTT.

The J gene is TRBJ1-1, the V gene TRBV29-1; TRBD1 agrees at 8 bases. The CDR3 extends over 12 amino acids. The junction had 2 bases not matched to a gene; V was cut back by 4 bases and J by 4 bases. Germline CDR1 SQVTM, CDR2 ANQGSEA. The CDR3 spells CSVGGTGTEAFF. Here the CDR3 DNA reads TGCAGCGTTGGCGGGACAGGCACTGAAGCTTTCTTT.

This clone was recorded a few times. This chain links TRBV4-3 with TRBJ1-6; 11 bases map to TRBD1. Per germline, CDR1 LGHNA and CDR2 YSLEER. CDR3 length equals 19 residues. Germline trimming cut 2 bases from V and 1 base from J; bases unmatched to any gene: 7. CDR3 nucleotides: TGCGCCAGCAGCCAATTATACGGACAGGGGGCTTCCTATAATTCACCCCTCCACTTT. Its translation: CASSQLYGQGASYNSPLHF.

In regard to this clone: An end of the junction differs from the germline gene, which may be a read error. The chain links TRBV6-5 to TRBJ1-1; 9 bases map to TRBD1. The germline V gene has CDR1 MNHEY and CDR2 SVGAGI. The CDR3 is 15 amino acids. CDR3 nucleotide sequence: TGTGCCTGCAGCCCGGGGACAGGGTCGCGGTCTGAAGCTTTCTTT. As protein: CACSPGTGSRSEAFF.

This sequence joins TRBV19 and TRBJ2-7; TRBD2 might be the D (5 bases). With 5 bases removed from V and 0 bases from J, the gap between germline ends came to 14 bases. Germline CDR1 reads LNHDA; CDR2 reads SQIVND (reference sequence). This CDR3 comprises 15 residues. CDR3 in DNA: TGTGCCAGTAGTGCCCTCCCTGGGAGCTCCTACGAGCAGTACTTC. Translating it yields CASSALPGSSYEQYF.

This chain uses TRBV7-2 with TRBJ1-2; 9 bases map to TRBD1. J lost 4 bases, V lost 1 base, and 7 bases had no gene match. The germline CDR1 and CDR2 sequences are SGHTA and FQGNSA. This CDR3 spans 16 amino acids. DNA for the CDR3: TGTGCCAGCAGCTTAGGCGACAGGGGGTACCTCTATGGCTACACCTTC. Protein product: CASSLGDRGYLYGYTF.